This T cell receptor (beta chain) is drawn from a study of blood T cell repertoires in COVID-19. Study information: PBMCs, B-cell-depleted T cells, or T cells were the source of the cDNA or gDNA that made up the material.

Seattle patients were enrolled during active infection and followed longitudinally. The CDR3 extends over 11 amino acids. Per the germline V gene, CDR1 is DFQATT and CDR2 is SNEGSKA (reference sequence). Profiled with immunoSEQ multiplex PCR; TCRdb holds only in-frame clones, not every one. The table has about 200,000 clones, 75% to 85% seen once. The chain carries TRBV20-1 and TRBJ2-7; the D is unclear. The sequence came from a woman aged 80 or older with COVID-19, enrolled during active disease. Material: peripheral blood. The CDR3 loop is CSSLDGREQYF. CDR3 coding DNA: TGCAGCTCCCTAGACGGTCGAGAGCAGTACTTC.